One and the same sample provided the 19 T cell receptor beta chains below, sequenced in a study of T cell responses to AZD1222 COVID-19 vaccine. TCRdb's copy holds only in-frame clones and misses some; the assay was immunoSEQ multiplex PCR. The sample carries 100,000 to 150,000 clones, around 89% recorded once. The sample here was peripheral blood, taken on day 0 of MenACWY control vaccination. The receptor source for this set is an adult in good health.

Written as DNA, the CDR3 is TGTGCCAGCAGTCCCGGGGCGCCGAATCAGCCCCAGCATTTT. As protein: CASSPGAPNQPQHF. The V gene is TRBV7-2, the J gene TRBJ1-5; weak D call: TRBD1 (5 bases). CDR3 size: 14 residues. V lost 6 bases and J 4 bases, leaving 13 bases between the germline ends. In germline, CDR1 is SGHTA, CDR2 FQGNSA.

V is TRBV5-8 and J is TRBJ1-5, with D hard to call. Germline V gene lookup returns CDR1 SGHTS and CDR2 YDEGEE. The CDR3 has 15 amino acids. V was cut by 4 bases and J by 0 bases, with 11 bases left in between. The CDR3 is CASSRNSYSNQPQHF. The CDR3 nucleotides are TGTGCCAGCAGCAGAAACAGCTATAGCAATCAGCCCCAGCATTTT.

CDR3 loop: CASALLGVQGHQPQHF. DNA for the CDR3: TGTGCCAGCGCCCTATTGGGCGTACAGGGACATCAGCCCCAGCATTTT. V gene TRBV27 combines with J gene TRBJ1-5, with D tentatively TRBD1 (6 bases). The CDR3 is made up of 16 amino acids. Trimming removed 8 bases at V and 5 bases at J, with 22 bases between. Germline V CDR1 and CDR2: MNHEY, SMNVEV (reference sequence).

This clone was detected only once. J is TRBJ2-7 and V is TRBV9; possible D gene TRBD1, 6 bases. V shed 3 bases and J shed 5 bases, with 18 bases lying between them. The germline gives CDR1 SGDLS, CDR2 YYNGEE. The CDR3 covers 15 residues. CDR3 protein: CASSAGTGSDHEQYF. In DNA form, the CDR3 reads TGTGCCAGCAGCGCTGGAACAGGGTCGGACCACGAGCAGTACTTC.

The V call is TRBV9, the J call TRBJ2-2, with TRBD2 matching over 14 bases. The ends lost 0 bases at V and 9 bases at J; junction bases unmatched: 4. Germline CDR1 and CDR2: SGDLS and YYNGEE. The CDR3 length is 16 residues. The CDR3 DNA sequence: TGTGCCAGCAGCGTAGGCAGGACTAGCGGGAGGTGGGAGCTGTTTTTT. Its protein product is CASSVGRTSGRWELFF. Filled out from reference TRBV9 and TRBJ2-2, the complete variable domain reads DSGVTQTPKHLITATGQRVTLRCSPRSGDLSVYWYQQSLDQGLQFLIQYYNGEERAKGNILERFSAQQFPDLHSELNLSSLELGDSALYFCASSVGRTSGRWELFFGEGSRLTVL.

The rearrangement joins TRBV6-2 or TRBV6-3 to TRBJ2-1, with 8 nucleotides matching TRBD2. CDR1 is MNHEY, CDR2 SVGEGT, per germline. V was pared by 3 bases and J by 3 bases, with 4 bases of the junction left unmatched. This CDR3 spans 15 amino acids. The CDR3 sequence is CASSYEAGGYNEQFF. The CDR3 DNA sequence: TGTGCCAGCAGTTATGAGGCGGGAGGCTACAATGAGCAGTTCTTC.

The chain employs TRBV6-5 and TRBJ2-7; no definite D call. With 6 bases removed from V and 0 bases from J, the gap between germline ends came to 6 bases. The CDR3 is made up of 12 amino acids. Germline V gene lookup returns CDR1 MNHEY and CDR2 SVGAGI. CDR3 residues: CASRGSSYEQYF. In DNA form, the CDR3 reads TGTGCCAGCAGGGGCAGCTCCTACGAGCAGTACTTC.

The chain combines TRBV18 with TRBJ1-1, with no clear D. Germline loops: CDR1 KGHSH, CDR2 LQKENI. The CDR3 totals 14 residues. V was pared by 3 bases and J by 0 bases, with 8 bases between. The CDR3 here is CASSPQDMNTEAFF. The DNA of the CDR3 is TGTGCCAGCTCACCCCAAGACATGAACACTGAAGCTTTCTTT.

The chain recombines TRBV9 with TRBJ2-1, with TRBD2 matching over 9 bases. CDR1 and CDR2 (germline): SGDLS, YYNGEE. The CDR3 totals 17 residues. V was pared by 0 bases and J by 3 bases, with 7 bases of the junction left unmatched. For the CDR3, the DNA is TGTGCCAGCAGCGTAGCCCCCTCACTAGCGGGCTACAATGAGCAGTTCTTC. This codes for CASSVAPSLAGYNEQFF.

This clone was detected only once. This chain uses TRBV5-1 with TRBJ2-1; 11 bases match TRBD2. V shed 4 bases and J 2 bases; nucleotides not matched to a gene: 2. Looked up from germline, CDR1 is SGHRS and CDR2 is YFSETQ. The CDR3 contains 15 residues. The CDR3 nucleotides read TGCGCCAGCAGCGGGACTAGCGGAACCTACAATGAGCAGTTCTTC. Translation gives CASSGTSGTYNEQFF.

V and J are TRBV21-1 and TRBJ2-6. TRBV21-1 is deemed a pseudogene. The CDR3 runs to 18 residues. CDR3 DNA: TGTGCCAGCAGCAAAACGAGAAGGTTACCCTCTGGGGCCAACGTCCTGACTTTC. Translation gives CASSKTRRLPSGANVLTF.

The chain has TRBV15 and TRBJ1-2; D is ambiguous. The CDR3 has 14 amino acids. Germline values: CDR1 LNHNV, CDR2 YYDKDF (reference sequence). Between the trimmed V and J ends, which lost 0 bases and 3 bases, there was a span of 8 bases. For the CDR3, the DNA is TGTGCCACCAGCAGAGATCGTCAGGACTATGGCTACACCTTC. This translates into CATSRDRQDYGYTF.

V and J are TRBV18 and TRBJ2-7, with 8 nucleotides matching TRBD2. From germline, CDR1 is KGHSH and CDR2 LQKENI. The CDR3 covers 15 residues. The V gene end was trimmed by 5 bases and the J gene end by 3 bases; junction bases not matched to a gene: 9. The CDR3 nucleotides read TGTGCCAGCTCAACACGTAGCGGGACCCTCTACGAGCAGTACTTC. Protein: CASSTRSGTLYEQYF.

The rearrangement uses TRBV6-2 or TRBV6-3 and TRBJ1-1; D call uncertain. Germline values: CDR1 MNHEY, CDR2 SVGEGT. This CDR3 is 14 amino acids long. V dropped 2 bases and J dropped 4 bases, with 11 bases sitting between them. CDR3 amino acids: CASSYVALSTEAFF. The CDR3 DNA is TGTGCCAGCAGTTACGTGGCCCTTAGCACTGAAGCTTTCTTT.

The chain combines TRBV2 with TRBJ2-7; 10 positions agree with TRBD2. This CDR3 contains 15 residues. Germline CDR1 SNHLY, CDR2 FYNNEI. With V trimmed by 3 bases and J by 2 bases, 4 bases remained unmatched. The CDR3 protein is CASSDALAGAYEQYF. The CDR3 nucleotides are TGTGCCAGCAGTGACGCGCTAGCGGGAGCCTACGAGCAGTACTTC.

This clone was counted between two and nine times. The chain has TRBV12-3 or TRBV12-4 and TRBJ2-7, with 7 bases that match TRBD1. V lost 5 bases to trimming and J lost 6 bases; unmatched junction nucleotides: 7. The CDR3 runs to 13 residues. The CDR3 nucleotides are TGTGCCAGCAGTGGACAGGCTCAAGGCGAGCAGTACTTC. It encodes CASSGQAQGEQYF.

The chain combines TRBV27 with TRBJ1-5, with a tentative D call TRBD1 (5 bases). There are 15 residues in the CDR3. Germline V gives CDR1 MNHEY, CDR2 SMNVEV (reference sequence). Trimming cost V 2 bases and J 0 bases, with 8 bases left between them. The CDR3 sequence is CASSLQGYSNQPQHF. CDR3 nucleotide sequence: TGTGCCAGCAGTTTACAGGGCTATAGCAATCAGCCCCAGCATTTT.

V gene TRBV4-1 combines with J gene TRBJ1-2, with unresolved D. The CDR3 loop spans 16 amino acids. CDR1 MGHRA and CDR2 YSYEKL come from the germline V gene. The V end was cut by 4 bases, the J end by 4 bases, with 19 bases between. As DNA, the CDR3 is TGCGCCAGCAGCCTTACCGTAGGGTTACTACCCTATGGCTACACCTTC. It is translated as CASSLTVGLLPYGYTF.

The V call is TRBV6-1, the J call TRBJ1-4, with 12 nucleotides matching TRBD1. J was trimmed by 5 bases and V by 3 bases; bases with no gene match: 1. The germline V gene has CDR1 MNHNS and CDR2 SASEGT. The CDR3 spans 15 residues. The CDR3 is CASSDGTGGNEKLFF. CDR3 in DNA: TGTGCCAGCAGTGACGGGACAGGGGGCAATGAAAAACTGTTTTTT.